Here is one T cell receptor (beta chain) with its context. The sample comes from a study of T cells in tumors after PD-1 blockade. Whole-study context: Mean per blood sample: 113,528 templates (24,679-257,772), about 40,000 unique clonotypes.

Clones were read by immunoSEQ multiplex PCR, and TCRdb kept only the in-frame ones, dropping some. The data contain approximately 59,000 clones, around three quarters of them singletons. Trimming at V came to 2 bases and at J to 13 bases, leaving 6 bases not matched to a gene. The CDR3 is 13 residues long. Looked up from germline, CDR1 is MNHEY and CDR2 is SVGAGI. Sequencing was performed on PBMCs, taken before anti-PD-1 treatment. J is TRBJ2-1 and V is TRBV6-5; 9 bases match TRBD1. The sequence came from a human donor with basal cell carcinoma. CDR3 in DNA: TGTGCCAGCAGTTACCCGGACAGGGGAAAACAGTTCTTC. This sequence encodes CASSYPDRGKQFF.